This T cell receptor (beta chain) came from a study of T cell responses to AZD1222 COVID-19 vaccine. The overall study: Second-dose timings of about 4 or about 12 weeks were pooled. General study results and limits: Unmutated regions of variants are reportedly targeted by nearly half of spike-specific TCRs. Clonal diversity was possibly underestimated; the donors were predominantly white British and more often female.

A word on this clone: Its antigen is unidentified.

From germline, CDR1 is SGHTA and CDR2 FQGTGA. With 5 bases removed from V and 1 base from J, the gap between germline ends came to 14 bases. This CDR3 is 15 amino acids long. The table came from immunoSEQ multiplex PCR; TCRdb's copy has only in-frame clones and leaves some out. The sample holds 150,000 or so clones, about nine tenths seen once. The specimen comprised peripheral blood, sampled on day 0 of AZD1222 vaccination. The sequence was obtained from an adult in good health. The chain combines TRBV7-3 with TRBJ1-1, with D perhaps TRBD1 (5 bases). CDR3 in DNA: TGTGCCAGCAGCGAGCAGGGAATGGGGAACACTGAAGCTTTCTTT. This codes for CASSEQGMGNTEAFF.